This T cell receptor beta chain was observed in a study of blood T cell repertoires in COVID-19. Background on the study: Both acute and convalescent COVID-19 samples were obtained from the United States, Italy and Spain. Sources were T cells, B-cell-depleted T cells, or PBMCs; the material itself was cDNA or gDNA.

Trimming removed 5 bases at V and 3 bases at J, with 13 bases between. CDR1 is MDHEN, CDR2 SYDVKM, per germline. The CDR3 loop spans 14 amino acids. This clone was detected only once. Original data processing: Using reference gene primer amplification, nucleated cell counts were estimated. Clones were sequenced by immunoSEQ multiplex PCR, and TCRdb holds only the in-frame ones, with some missing. That table furnishes V, J and clone size, whereas the DNA furnished D and trimming. Of 100,000 to 150,000 clones listed, over 80% are singletons. Sequencing input: peripheral blood. V gene TRBV28 combines with J gene TRBJ1-1, with D possibly matching TRBD1 (5 bases). The sequence came from a man aged 55 to 70 with acute or convalescent COVID-19. The CDR3, as DNA: TGTGCCAGCAGTCCACAGGTCCTTCACACTGAAGCTTTCTTT. This codes for CASSPQVLHTEAFF.